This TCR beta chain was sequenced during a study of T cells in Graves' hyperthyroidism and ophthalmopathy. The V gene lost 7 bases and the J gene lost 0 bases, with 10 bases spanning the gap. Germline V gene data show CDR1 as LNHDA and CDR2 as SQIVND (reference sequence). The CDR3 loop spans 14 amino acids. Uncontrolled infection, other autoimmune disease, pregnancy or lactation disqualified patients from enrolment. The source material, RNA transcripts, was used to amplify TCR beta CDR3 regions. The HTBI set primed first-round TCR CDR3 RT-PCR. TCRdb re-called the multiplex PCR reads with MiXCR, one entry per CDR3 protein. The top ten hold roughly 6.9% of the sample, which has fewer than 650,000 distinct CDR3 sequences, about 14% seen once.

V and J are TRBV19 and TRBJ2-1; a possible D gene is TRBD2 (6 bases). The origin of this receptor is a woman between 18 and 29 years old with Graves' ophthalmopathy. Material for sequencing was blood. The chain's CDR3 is CASNRGNSYNEQFF. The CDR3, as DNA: TGTGCCAGTAACCGCGGGAACTCCTACAATGAGCAGTTCTTC.